The rows below give T cell receptor beta chains drawn from one sample of a study of OX40 agonist ivuxolimab in advanced cancers. The table came from immunoSEQ multiplex PCR; TCRdb's copy has only in-frame clones and leaves some out. Of 65,000 to 95,000 clones listed, roughly 88% are singletons. This specimen consisted of CD4+ or CD8+ T cells sorted from blood, obtained in a trial of the OX40 agonist ivuxolimab. The receptors derive from an adult with an advanced solid tumor such as melanoma, head and neck, liver or kidney cancer. Each CDR3 is given with its conserved first and last residue. D genes are given only for firm matches. Clone size is given for some rows only: seen once, a few or many times, or a class if the clone is expanded.

length: 14; V: TRBV6-6; J: TRBJ1-2; size: -; D: -; CDR3: CASSYSISISGYTF; DNA: TGTGCCAGCAGTTACTCGATAAGTATTTCTGGCTACACCTTC
length: 16; V: TRBV11-2; J: TRBJ2-5; size: -; D: TRBD1; CDR3: CASSPYPGTAKETQYF; DNA: TGTGCCAGCAGCCCCTATCCGGGGACAGCTAAAGAGACCCAGTACTTC
length: 14; V: TRBV27; J: TRBJ1-5; size: -; D: TRBD1; CDR3: CASSSSGGREPQHF; DNA: TGTGCCAGCAGTTCCTCAGGGGGCAGGGAGCCCCAGCATTTT
length: 14; V: TRBV30; J: TRBJ2-3; size: -; D: TRBD2; CDR3: CALDQREGTDTQYF; DNA: TGTGCCCTCGACCAGCGGGAGGGGACAGATACGCAGTATTTT
length: 14; V: TRBV2; J: TRBJ1-2; size: -; D: TRBD1; CDR3: CASRPGQGAYGYTF; DNA: TGTGCCAGCAGGCCGGGACAGGGGGCCTATGGCTACACCTTC
length: 16; V: TRBV7-8; J: TRBJ2-3; size: -; D: TRBD2; CDR3: CASSLEASGSTDTQYF; DNA: TGTGCCAGCAGCTTAGAGGCTAGCGGGTCCACAGATACGCAGTATTTT
length: 13; V: TRBV30; J: TRBJ1-6; size: -; D: -; CDR3: CAWSEQDNSPLHF; DNA: TGTGCCTGGAGTGAACAGGATAATTCACCCCTCCACTTT
length: 13; V: TRBV7-2; J: TRBJ1-3; size: few; D: TRBD1; CDR3: CASSFSQGDTIYF; DNA: TGTGCCAGCAGCTTCTCACAGGGGGACACCATATATTTT
length: 15; V: TRBV7-9; J: TRBJ1-5; size: -; D: -; CDR3: CASSGEGEVDQPQHF; DNA: TGTGCCAGCAGCGGGGAGGGTGAGGTCGATCAGCCCCAGCATTTT
length: 13; V: TRBV4-3; J: TRBJ1-3; size: once; D: -; CDR3: CAAGNGVGNTIYF; DNA: TGCGCAGCTGGGAATGGGGTTGGAAACACCATATATTTT
length: 14; V: TRBV5-1; J: TRBJ2-3; size: once; D: TRBD2; CDR3: CASSPGLATDTQYF; DNA: TGCGCCAGCAGCCCCGGACTAGCAACAGATACGCAGTATTTT
length: 13; V: TRBV11-2; J: TRBJ2-7; size: once; D: -; CDR3: CASSSLSTLVQYF; DNA: TGTGCCAGCAGCTCACTTAGCACCCTGGTGCAGTACTTC
length: 15; V: TRBV5-6; J: TRBJ1-2; size: -; D: -; CDR3: CASSSRGLANYGYTF; DNA: TGTGCCAGCAGCTCGAGAGGGTTAGCTAACTATGGCTACACCTTC
length: 16; V: TRBV5-1; J: TRBJ2-2; size: -; D: TRBD2; CDR3: CASGGGLAGIAGELFF; DNA: TGCGCCAGCGGCGGGGGACTAGCGGGAATCGCCGGGGAGCTGTTTTTT
length: 12; V: TRBV29-1; J: TRBJ2-5; size: -; D: -; CDR3: CSVEINDSGKYF; DNA: TGCAGCGTTGAAATTAACGACAGCGGAAAGTACTTC
length: 15; V: TRBV28; J: TRBJ2-5; size: once; D: -; CDR3: CASSLGLVGQETQYF; DNA: TGTGCCAGCAGTTTAGGTTTAGTGGGTCAAGAGACCCAGTACTTC
length: 13; V: TRBV28; J: TRBJ2-3; size: -; D: -; CDR3: CASMEGSTDTQYF; DNA: TGTGCCAGCATGGAGGGAAGCACAGATACGCAGTATTTT